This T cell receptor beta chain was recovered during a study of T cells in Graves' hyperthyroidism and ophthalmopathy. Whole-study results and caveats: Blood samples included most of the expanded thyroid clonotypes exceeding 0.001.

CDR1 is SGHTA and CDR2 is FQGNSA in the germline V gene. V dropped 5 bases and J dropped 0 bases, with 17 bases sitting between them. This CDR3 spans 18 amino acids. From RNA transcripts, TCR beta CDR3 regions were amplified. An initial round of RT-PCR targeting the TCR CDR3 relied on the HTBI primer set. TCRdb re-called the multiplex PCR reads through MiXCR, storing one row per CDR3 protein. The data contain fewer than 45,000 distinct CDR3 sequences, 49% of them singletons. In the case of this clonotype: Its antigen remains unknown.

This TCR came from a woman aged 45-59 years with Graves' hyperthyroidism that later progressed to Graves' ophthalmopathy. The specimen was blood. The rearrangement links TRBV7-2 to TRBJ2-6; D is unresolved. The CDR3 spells CASSQETEQSSGANVLTF. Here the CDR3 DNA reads TGTGCCAGCAGCCAAGAAACCGAGCAGAGCTCTGGGGCCAACGTCCTGACTTTC.